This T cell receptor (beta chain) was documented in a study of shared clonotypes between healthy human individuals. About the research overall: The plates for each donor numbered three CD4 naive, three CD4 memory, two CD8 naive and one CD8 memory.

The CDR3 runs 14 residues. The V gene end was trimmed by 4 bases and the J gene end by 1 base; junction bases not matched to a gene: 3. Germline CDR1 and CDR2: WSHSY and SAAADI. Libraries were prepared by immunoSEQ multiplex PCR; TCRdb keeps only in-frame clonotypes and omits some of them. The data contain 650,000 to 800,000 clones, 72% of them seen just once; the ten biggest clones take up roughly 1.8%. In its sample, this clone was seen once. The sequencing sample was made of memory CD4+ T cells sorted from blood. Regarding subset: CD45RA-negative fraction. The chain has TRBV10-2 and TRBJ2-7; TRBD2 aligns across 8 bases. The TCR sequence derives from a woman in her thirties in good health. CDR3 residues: CASSGGGGSYEQYF. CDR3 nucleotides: TGCGCCAGCAGTGGAGGCGGGGGGTCCTACGAGCAGTACTTC.